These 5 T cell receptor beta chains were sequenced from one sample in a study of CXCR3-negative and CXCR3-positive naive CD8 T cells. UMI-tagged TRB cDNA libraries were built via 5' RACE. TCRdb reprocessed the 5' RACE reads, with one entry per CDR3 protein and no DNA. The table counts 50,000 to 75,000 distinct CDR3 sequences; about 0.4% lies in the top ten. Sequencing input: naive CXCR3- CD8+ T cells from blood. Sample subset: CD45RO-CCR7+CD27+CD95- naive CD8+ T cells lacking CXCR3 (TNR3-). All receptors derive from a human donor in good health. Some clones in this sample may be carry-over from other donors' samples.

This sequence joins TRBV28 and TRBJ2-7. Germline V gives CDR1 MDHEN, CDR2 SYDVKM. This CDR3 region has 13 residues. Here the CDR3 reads CASSLNGVGEQYF.

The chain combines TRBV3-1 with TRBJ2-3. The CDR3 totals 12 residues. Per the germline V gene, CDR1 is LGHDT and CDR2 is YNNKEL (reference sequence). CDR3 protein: CASSQGTDTQYF.

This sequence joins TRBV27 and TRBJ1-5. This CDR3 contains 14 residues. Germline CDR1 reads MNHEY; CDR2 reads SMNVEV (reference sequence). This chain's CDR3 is CASWTRMGNQPQHF.

CDR3 sequence reads: CASRRLGGWGDTQYF. This chain uses TRBV28 with TRBJ2-3; TCRdb reports TRBD2, a call that lacks DNA to check it against. This CDR3 is built from 15 residues. The germline gives CDR1 MDHEN, CDR2 SYDVKM.

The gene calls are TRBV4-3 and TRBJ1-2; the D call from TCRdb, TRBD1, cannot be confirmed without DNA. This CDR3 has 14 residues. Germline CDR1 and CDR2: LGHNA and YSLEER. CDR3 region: CASSQERGSYGYTF.